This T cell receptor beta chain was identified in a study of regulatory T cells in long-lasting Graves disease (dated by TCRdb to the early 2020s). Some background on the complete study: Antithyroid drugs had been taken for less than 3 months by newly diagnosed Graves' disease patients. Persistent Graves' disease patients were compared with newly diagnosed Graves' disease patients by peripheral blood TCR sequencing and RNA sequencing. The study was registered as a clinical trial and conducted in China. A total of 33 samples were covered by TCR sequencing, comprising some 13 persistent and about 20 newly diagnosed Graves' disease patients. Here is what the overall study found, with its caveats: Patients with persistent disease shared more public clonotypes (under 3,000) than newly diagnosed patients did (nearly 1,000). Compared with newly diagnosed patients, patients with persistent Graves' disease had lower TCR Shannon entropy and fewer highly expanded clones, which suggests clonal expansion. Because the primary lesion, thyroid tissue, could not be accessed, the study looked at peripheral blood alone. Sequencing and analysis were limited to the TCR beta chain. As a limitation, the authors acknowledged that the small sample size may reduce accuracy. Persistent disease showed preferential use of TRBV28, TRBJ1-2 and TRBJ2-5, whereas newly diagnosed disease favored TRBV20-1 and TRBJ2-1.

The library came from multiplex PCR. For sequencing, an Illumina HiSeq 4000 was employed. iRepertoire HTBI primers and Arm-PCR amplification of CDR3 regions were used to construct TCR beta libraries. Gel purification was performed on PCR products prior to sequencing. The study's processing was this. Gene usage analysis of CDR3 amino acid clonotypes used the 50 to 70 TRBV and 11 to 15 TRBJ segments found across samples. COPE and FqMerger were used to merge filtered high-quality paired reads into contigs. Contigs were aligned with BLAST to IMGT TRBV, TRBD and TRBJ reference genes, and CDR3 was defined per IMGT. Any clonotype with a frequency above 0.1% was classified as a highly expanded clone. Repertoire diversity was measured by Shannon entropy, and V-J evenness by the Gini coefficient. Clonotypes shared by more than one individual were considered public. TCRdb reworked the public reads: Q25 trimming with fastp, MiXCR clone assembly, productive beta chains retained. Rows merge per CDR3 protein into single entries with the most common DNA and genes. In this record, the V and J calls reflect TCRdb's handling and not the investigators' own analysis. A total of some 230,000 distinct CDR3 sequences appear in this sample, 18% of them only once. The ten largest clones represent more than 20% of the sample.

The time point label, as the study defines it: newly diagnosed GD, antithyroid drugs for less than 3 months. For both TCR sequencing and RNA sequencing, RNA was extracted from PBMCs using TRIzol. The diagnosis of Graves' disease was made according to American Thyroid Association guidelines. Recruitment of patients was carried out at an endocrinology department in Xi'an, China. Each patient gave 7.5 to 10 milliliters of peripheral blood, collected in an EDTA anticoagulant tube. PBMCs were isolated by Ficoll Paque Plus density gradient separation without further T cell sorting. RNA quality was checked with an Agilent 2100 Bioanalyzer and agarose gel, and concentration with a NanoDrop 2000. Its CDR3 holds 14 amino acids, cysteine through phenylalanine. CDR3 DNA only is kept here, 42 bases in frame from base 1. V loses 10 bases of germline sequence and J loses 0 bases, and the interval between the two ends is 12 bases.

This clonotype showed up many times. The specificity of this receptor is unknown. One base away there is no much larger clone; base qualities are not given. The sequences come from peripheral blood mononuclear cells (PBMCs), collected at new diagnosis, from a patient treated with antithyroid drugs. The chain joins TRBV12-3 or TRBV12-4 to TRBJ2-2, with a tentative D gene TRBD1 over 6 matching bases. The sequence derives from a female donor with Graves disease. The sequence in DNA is TGTGCCACCCCACGGGACACGAACACCGGGGAGCTGTTTTTT. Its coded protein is CATPRDTNTGELFF.